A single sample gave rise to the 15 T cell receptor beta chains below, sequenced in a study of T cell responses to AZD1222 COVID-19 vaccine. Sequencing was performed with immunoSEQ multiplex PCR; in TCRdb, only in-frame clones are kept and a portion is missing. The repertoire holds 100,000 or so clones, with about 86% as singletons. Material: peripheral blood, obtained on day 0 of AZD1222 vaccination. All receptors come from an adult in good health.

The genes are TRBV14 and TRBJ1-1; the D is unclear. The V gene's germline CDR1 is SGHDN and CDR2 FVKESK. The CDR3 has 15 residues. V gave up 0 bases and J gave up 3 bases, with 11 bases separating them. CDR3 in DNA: TGTGCCAGCAGCCAAGAGTACAGCCCGTACACTGAAGCTTTCTTT. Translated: CASSQEYSPYTEAFF. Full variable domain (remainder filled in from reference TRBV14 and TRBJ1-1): EAGVTQFPSHSVIEKGQTVTLRCDPISGHDNLYWYRRVMGKEIKFLLHFVKESKQDESGMPNNRFLAERTGGTYSTLKVQPAELEDSGVYFCASSQEYSPYTEAFFGQGTRLTVV.

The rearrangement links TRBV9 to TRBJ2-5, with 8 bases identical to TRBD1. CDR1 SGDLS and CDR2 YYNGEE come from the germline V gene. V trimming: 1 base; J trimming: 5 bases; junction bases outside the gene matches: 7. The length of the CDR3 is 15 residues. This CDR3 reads CASSVQGARLETQYF. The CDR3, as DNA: TGTGCCAGCAGCGTACAGGGGGCGAGATTGGAGACCCAGTACTTC.

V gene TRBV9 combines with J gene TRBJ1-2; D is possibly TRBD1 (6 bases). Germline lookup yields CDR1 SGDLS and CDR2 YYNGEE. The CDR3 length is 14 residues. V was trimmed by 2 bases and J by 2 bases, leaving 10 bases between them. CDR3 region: CASSVGGGNYGYTF. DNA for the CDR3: TGTGCCAGCAGCGTTGGGGGCGGGAACTATGGCTACACCTTC. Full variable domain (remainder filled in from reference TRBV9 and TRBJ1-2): DSGVTQTPKHLITATGQRVTLRCSPRSGDLSVYWYQQSLDQGLQFLIQYYNGEERAKGNILERFSAQQFPDLHSELNLSSLELGDSALYFCASSVGGGNYGYTFGSGTRLTVV.

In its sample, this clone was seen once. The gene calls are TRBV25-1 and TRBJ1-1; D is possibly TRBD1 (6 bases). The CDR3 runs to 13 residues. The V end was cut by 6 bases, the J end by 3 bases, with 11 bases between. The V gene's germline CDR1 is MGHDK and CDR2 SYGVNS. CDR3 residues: CASRQGTHTEAFF. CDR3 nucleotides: TGTGCCAGCAGACAGGGAACGCACACTGAAGCTTTCTTT. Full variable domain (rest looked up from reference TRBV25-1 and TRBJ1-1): EADIYQTPRYLVIGTGKKITLECSQTMGHDKMYWYQQDPGMELHLIHYSYGVNSTEKGDLSSESTVSRIRTEHFPLTLESARPSHTSQYLCASRQGTHTEAFFGQGTRLTVV.

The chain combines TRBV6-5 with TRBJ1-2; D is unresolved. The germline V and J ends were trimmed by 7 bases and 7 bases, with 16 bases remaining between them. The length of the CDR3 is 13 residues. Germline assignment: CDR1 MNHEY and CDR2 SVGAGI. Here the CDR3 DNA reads TGTGCCAGCACAGAAAATTTGGCAATTGGCTACACCTTC. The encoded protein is CASTENLAIGYTF.

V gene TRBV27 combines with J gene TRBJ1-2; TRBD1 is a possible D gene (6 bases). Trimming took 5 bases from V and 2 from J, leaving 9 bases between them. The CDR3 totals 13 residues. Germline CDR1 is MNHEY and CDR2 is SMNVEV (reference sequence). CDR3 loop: CASSETGNYGYTF. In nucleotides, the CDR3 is TGTGCCAGCAGTGAAACAGGGAACTATGGCTACACCTTC.

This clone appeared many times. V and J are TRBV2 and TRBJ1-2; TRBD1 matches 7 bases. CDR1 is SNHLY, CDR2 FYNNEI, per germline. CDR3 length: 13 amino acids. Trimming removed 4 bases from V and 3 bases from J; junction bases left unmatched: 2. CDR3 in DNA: TGTGCCAGCAGTGGGGGACAGCACTATGGCTACACCTTC. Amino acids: CASSGGQHYGYTF.

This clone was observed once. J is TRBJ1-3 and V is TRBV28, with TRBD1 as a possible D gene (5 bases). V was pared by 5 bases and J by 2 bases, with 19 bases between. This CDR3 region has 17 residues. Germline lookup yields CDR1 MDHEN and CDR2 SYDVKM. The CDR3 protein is CASSNAGSQGTGNTIYF. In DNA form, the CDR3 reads TGTGCCAGCAGTAACGCCGGGTCTCAGGGTACTGGAAACACCATATATTTT.

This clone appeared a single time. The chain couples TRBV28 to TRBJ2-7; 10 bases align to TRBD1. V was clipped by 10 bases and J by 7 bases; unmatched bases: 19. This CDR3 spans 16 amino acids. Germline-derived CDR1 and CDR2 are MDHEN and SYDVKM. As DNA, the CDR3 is TGTGCCACCACAACGAACCAATCGGACAGGGGGTTTGAGCAGTACTTC. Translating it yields CATTTNQSDRGFEQYF.

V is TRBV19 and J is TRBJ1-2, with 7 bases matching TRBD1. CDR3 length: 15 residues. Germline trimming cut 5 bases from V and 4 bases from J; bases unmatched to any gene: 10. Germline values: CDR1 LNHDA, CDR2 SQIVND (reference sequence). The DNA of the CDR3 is TGTGCCAGTAGTTTCCGGACAGGATTGGGCTATGGCTACACCTTC. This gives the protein CASSFRTGLGYGYTF. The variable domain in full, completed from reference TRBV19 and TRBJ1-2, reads DGGITQSPKYLFRKEGQNVTLSCEQNLNHDAMYWYRQDPGQGLRLIYYSQIVNDFQKGDIAEGYSVSREKKESFPLTVTSAQKNPTAFYLCASSFRTGLGYGYTFGSGTRLTVV.

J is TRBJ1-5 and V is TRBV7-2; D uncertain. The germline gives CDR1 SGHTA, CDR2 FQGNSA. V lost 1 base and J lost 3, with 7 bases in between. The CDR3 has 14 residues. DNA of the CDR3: TGTGCCAGCAGCTTAGGGCAGATCAATCAGCCCCAGCATTTT. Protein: CASSLGQINQPQHF.

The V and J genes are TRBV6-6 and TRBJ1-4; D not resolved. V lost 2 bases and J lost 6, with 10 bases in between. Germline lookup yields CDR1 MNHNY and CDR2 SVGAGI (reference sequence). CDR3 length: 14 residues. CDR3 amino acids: CASSYAGGDEKLFF. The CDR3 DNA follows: TGTGCCAGCAGTTACGCCGGTGGGGATGAAAAACTGTTTTTT.

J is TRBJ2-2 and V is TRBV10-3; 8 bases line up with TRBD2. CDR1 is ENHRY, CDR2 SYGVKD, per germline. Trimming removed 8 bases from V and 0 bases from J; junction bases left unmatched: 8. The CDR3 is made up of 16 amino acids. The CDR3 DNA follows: TGTGCCATCCGCCCGGGGGGGGGTGCGAACACCGGGGAGCTGTTTTTT. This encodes CAIRPGGGANTGELFF.

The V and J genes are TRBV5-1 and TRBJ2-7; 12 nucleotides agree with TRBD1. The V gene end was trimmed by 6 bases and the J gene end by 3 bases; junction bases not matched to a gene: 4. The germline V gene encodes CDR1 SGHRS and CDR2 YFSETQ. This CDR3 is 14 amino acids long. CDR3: CASTRDRGHYEQYF. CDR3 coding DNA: TGCGCCAGCACCAGGGACAGGGGGCACTACGAGCAGTACTTC.

DNA for the CDR3: TGTGCCAGCAGCCTATCAGGGACTACTGGAAACACCATATATTTT. Its protein is CASSLSGTTGNTIYF. V and J are TRBV28 and TRBJ1-3, with D possibly being TRBD1 (5 bases). Looked up from germline, CDR1 is MDHEN and CDR2 is SYDVKM. The CDR3 is 15 amino acids. V was trimmed by 6 bases and J by 2 bases, leaving 14 bases between them.